Listed here is a single TCR beta chain. Trimming cost V 1 base and J 6 bases, with 10 bases left between them. The CDR3 runs 15 residues. CDR1 SEHNR and CDR2 FQNEAQ come from the germline V gene (reference sequence). Libraries were prepared by immunoSEQ multiplex PCR; TCRdb keeps only in-frame clonotypes and omits some of them. The sample shows 400,000 to 450,000 clones, approximately 89% of them seen only once. This specimen belongs to a study of blood T cell repertoires in COVID-19. The sample comprised peripheral blood. This chain links TRBV7-9 with TRBJ1-6, with a weak D call TRBD1 (5 bases). This sequence was found in a woman aged 50 to 60 with COVID-19, enrolled during active disease. CDR3 DNA: TGTGCCAGCAGCTTAGGCGGGGCCGGTAATTCACCCCTCCACTTT. Its protein product is CASSLGGAGNSPLHF.